The 12 T cell receptor beta chains in this list originate from one sample, sequenced in a study of siplizumab effects on memory and regulatory T cells. Generated by immunoSEQ multiplex PCR, the TCRdb table keeps only in-frame clones and is missing some. The table includes 85,000 or so clones, about 95% detected once. Sequenced: CD8+ T cells sorted from blood. These receptors came from a human donor in good health.

This clone was recorded only once. This chain connects TRBV27 to TRBJ2-5; D remains unclear. The DNA end lines up better with TRBJ2-7; the J call may be wrong. This CDR3 comprises 14 residues. Germline CDR1 MNHEY, CDR2 SMNVEV (reference sequence). The chain's CDR3 is CASSLSTSSYEQYF. The CDR3 DNA sequence: TGTGCCAGCAGTTTATCTACATCCTCCTACGAGCAGTACTTC.

The chain carries TRBV7-8 and TRBJ1-1; no reliable D call. Germline loops: CDR1 SGHVS, CDR2 FQNEAQ. There are 17 residues in the CDR3. V was clipped by 5 bases and J by 1 base, with 20 bases between them. CDR3 in amino acids: CASSPIPGRVGNTEAFF. The CDR3 region has the DNA TGTGCCAGCAGCCCGATCCCTGGTAGGGTAGGGAACACTGAAGCTTTCTTT.

The DNA for the CDR3 is TGTGCCAGCACGTCCGGGATGGAGACCCAGTACTTC. Residues: CASTSGMETQYF. The genes are TRBV2 and TRBJ2-5; D is perhaps TRBD2 (5 bases). Germline V gene data show CDR1 as SNHLY and CDR2 as FYNNEI. This CDR3 contains 12 residues. V lost 7 bases to trimming and J lost 5 bases, with 11 bases between them. Full variable domain (rest looked up from reference TRBV2 and TRBJ2-5): EPEVTQTPSHQVTQMGQEVILRCVPISNHLYFYWYRQILGQKVEFLVSFYNNEISEKSEIFDDQFSVERPDGSNFTLKIRSTKLEDSAMYFCASTSGMETQYFGPGTRLLVL.

This chain connects TRBV10-1 to TRBJ2-2, with TRBD2 matching 7 bases. CDR3 length: 15 residues. After removal of 3 bases from V and 6 bases from J, the junction contained 7 bases not matched to a gene. Germline CDR1 and CDR2: WNHNN and SYGVQD (reference sequence). Here the CDR3 DNA reads TGCGCCAGCAGTGAATCGGGGGGAGAGGCCGGGGAGCTGTTTTTT. It encodes CASSESGGEAGELFF.

The rearrangement links TRBV13 to TRBJ2-5, with TRBD2 matching 8 bases. Germline trimming cut 1 base from V and 5 bases from J; bases unmatched to any gene: 6. The CDR3 contains 15 residues. Germline CDR1 PRHDT, CDR2 FYEKMQ (reference sequence). CDR3 protein: CASSLELAVPETQYF. The CDR3 DNA sequence: TGTGCCAGCAGCTTAGAACTAGCGGTACCGGAGACCCAGTACTTC. Combining the CDR3 with reference TRBV13 and TRBJ2-5 gives the whole variable domain AAGVIQSPRHLIKEKRETATLKCYPIPRHDTVYWYQQGPGQDPQFLISFYEKMQSDKGSIPDRFSAQQFSDYHSELNMSSLELGDSALYFCASSLELAVPETQYFGPGTRLLVL.

This rearrangement joins TRBV7-9 to TRBJ2-5, with D possibly being TRBD2 (6 bases). The germline V and J ends were trimmed by 3 bases and 3 bases, with 26 bases remaining between them. This CDR3 has 19 amino acids. In germline, CDR1 is SEHNR, CDR2 FQNEAQ (reference sequence). The CDR3 is CASSFNRRLFGRGEETQYF. CDR3 nucleotides: TGTGCCAGCAGCTTTAATCGAAGGTTATTCGGGAGAGGGGAAGAGACCCAGTACTTC.

The chain employs TRBV11-2 and TRBJ2-5; 8 positions match TRBD2. After removal of 4 bases from V and 0 bases from J, the junction contained 10 bases not matched to a gene. CDR1 and CDR2 from the germline V gene are SGHAT and FQNNGV. This CDR3 region has 17 residues. The CDR3 DNA reads as TGTGCCAGCAGCTCACCGGGGGGGCAGGGCAACCAAGAGACCCAGTACTTC. Translated, it gives CASSSPGGQGNQETQYF.

The rearrangement joins TRBV15 to TRBJ2-1, with D possibly being TRBD1 or TRBD2 (5 bases each). The length of the CDR3 is 14 residues. The germline CDR1 and CDR2 sequences are LNHNV and YYDKDF (reference sequence). Trimming took off 5 bases at V and 7 bases at J, with 15 bases between the two ends. The CDR3 sequence is CATSPPRGGNEQFF. As DNA, the CDR3 is TGTGCCACCAGCCCCCCGAGGGGTGGGAATGAGCAGTTCTTC.

The genes are TRBV2 and TRBJ1-3, with TRBD1 matching 7 bases. The CDR3 is 14 amino acids. Germline V gives CDR1 SNHLY, CDR2 FYNNEI. With 11 bases clipped from V and 3 bases from J, the junction kept 10 bases outside the gene matches. CDR3 sequence (DNA): TGTGCCGTACTCCAGGGGGAGGGTGGAAACACCATATATTTT. Encoded protein: CAVLQGEGGNTIYF.

This clone was seen a few times. The CDR3 coding sequence is TGTGCCAGTAAATTAGGCAATCAGCCCCAGCATTTT. Amino acids: CASKLGNQPQHF. This sequence joins TRBV19 and TRBJ1-5; D is uncertain. Trimming took off 7 bases at V and 2 bases at J, with 6 bases between the two ends. This CDR3 comprises 12 residues. CDR1 and CDR2 from the germline V gene are LNHDA and SQIVND (reference sequence).

The chain is built from TRBV5-8 and TRBJ1-5; D might be TRBD1 (5 bases). In germline, CDR1 is SGHTS, CDR2 YDEGEE. Trimming pared 6 bases from V and 0 bases from J, leaving 16 bases between. The CDR3 has 16 residues. The CDR3 reads CASTIVWGDSNQPQHF. Here the CDR3 DNA reads TGTGCCAGCACCATCGTTTGGGGGGATAGCAATCAGCCCCAGCATTTT.

The rearrangement links TRBV27 to TRBJ1-4, with 11 bases that match TRBD1. The CDR3 is 17 amino acids. CDR1 is MNHEY, CDR2 SMNVEV, per germline (reference sequence). V lost 4 bases and J lost 7; bases outside the gene matches: 11. CDR3 nucleotides: TGTGCCAGCAGTTCTATTAAATCCGGGACAGGGGGTGAAAAACTGTTTTTT. As protein: CASSSIKSGTGGEKLFF.